The 19 T cell receptor beta chains given below trace back to one sample, sequenced in a study of blood T cell repertoires in COVID-19 (dated by TCRdb to about 2020). The receptor library was made with the immunoSEQ multiplex PCR assay. What TCRdb holds here is the immuneACCESS table cut down to in-frame rearrangements. Part of the clones is not present; checked against another copy, under half of the missing clones reflect an unresolved V gene, and the others are unexplained. Counted in this sample were 50,000 to 55,000 clones; more than 75% of them appeared once. The top ten hold about 15% of the sample. The sequencing input was peripheral blood. These receptors were collected from a man aged 70-80 years with acute or convalescent COVID-19.

This clone showed up just once. This sequence joins TRBV14 and TRBJ2-1, with 11 bases aligning to TRBD2. The CDR3 totals 16 residues. V lost 5 bases, J lost 4 bases, and 7 bases stayed unmatched. Looked up from germline, CDR1 is SGHDN and CDR2 is FVKESK. This chain's CDR3 is CASSARLAGRYNEQFF. Written as DNA, the CDR3 is TGTGCCAGCAGCGCCCGACTAGCGGGGCGATACAATGAGCAGTTCTTC.

The chain couples TRBV7-2 to TRBJ2-2, with 14 bases fitting TRBD2. This CDR3 is built from 17 residues. Germline V gene data show CDR1 as SGHTA and CDR2 as FQGNSA. The ends lost 5 bases at V and 7 bases at J; junction bases unmatched: 9. CDR3 bases: TGTGCCAGCAGCGTCCGACTAGCGGGAGGGCCGGGCGGGGAGCTGTTTTTT. Protein: CASSVRLAGGPGGELFF. Full variable domain (rest looked up from reference TRBV7-2 and TRBJ2-2): GAGVSQSPSNKVTEKGKDVELRCDPISGHTALYWYRQSLGQGLEFLIYFQGNSAPDKSGLPSDRFSAERTGGSVSTLTIQRTQQEDSAVYLCASSVRLAGGPGGELFFGEGSRLTVL.

This clone was seen a single time. This chain uses TRBV27 with TRBJ2-2, with D perhaps TRBD1 (6 bases). Germline CDR1 reads MNHEY; CDR2 reads SMNVEV (reference sequence). Trimming stripped 5 bases from V and 5 bases from J, with 12 bases between. CDR3 size: 14 residues. The CDR3 bases are TGTGCCAGCAGTAGCAGGGGTTCGACCGGGGAGCTGTTTTTT. Translated, it gives CASSSRGSTGELFF.

This clone was recorded a few times. V and J are TRBV7-6 and TRBJ2-6; 9 bases agree with TRBD1. The ends lost 6 bases at V and 1 base at J; junction bases unmatched: 7. CDR3 length: 17 residues. Germline-derived CDR1 and CDR2 are SGHVS and FNYEAQ. CDR3: CASSRTGEGSGANVLTF. The DNA of the CDR3 is TGTGCCAGCAGTCGGACAGGGGAGGGTTCTGGGGCCAACGTCCTGACTTTC. The whole variable domain, remainder taken from reference TRBV7-6 and TRBJ2-6, is GAGVSQSPRYKVTKRGQDVALRCDPISGHVSLYWYRQALGQGPEFLTYFNYEAQQDKSGLPNDRFSAERPEGSISTLTIQRTEQRDSAMYRCASSRTGEGSGANVLTFGAGSRLTVL.

The chain recombines TRBV7-9 with TRBJ2-1; a possible D gene is TRBD2 (6 bases). The CDR3 is 14 residues long. The ends were cut back, 0 bases at V and 7 bases at J, with 10 bases in the middle. Germline V gene lookup returns CDR1 SEHNR and CDR2 FQNEAQ (reference sequence). The CDR3 DNA is TGTGCCAGCAGCTTAGCAGGAGGGCGGAATGAGCAGTTCTTC. This gives the protein CASSLAGGRNEQFF. The variable domain in full, completed from reference TRBV7-9 and TRBJ2-1, reads DTGVSQNPRHKITKRGQNVTFRCDPISEHNRLYWYRQTLGQGPEFLTYFQNEAQLEKSRLLSDRFSAERPKGSFSTLEIQRTEQGDSAMYLCASSLAGGRNEQFFGPGTRLTVL.

This chain joins TRBV27 and TRBJ2-5; D perhaps matches TRBD1 (5 bases). CDR3 size: 14 residues. The V end was cut by 3 bases, the J end by 3 bases, with 11 bases between. From germline, CDR1 is MNHEY and CDR2 SMNVEV (reference sequence). This CDR3 is CASSFGFREETQYF. As DNA, the CDR3 is TGTGCCAGCAGTTTCGGGTTCAGGGAAGAGACCCAGTACTTC.

This clone was seen just once. The chain joins TRBV5-5 to TRBJ1-1; D is uncertain. The CDR3 contains 14 residues. Germline V gives CDR1 SGHKS, CDR2 YYEKEE (reference sequence). Trimming stripped 1 base from V and 1 base from J, with 8 bases between. CDR3: CASSLWHTNTEAFF. CDR3 bases: TGTGCCAGCAGCTTGTGGCACACGAACACTGAAGCTTTCTTT.

The V call is TRBV18, the J call TRBJ2-5; 9 nucleotides align to TRBD1. Germline V CDR1 and CDR2: KGHSH, LQKENI. Unmatched junction bases numbered 7, after V lost 3 bases and J lost 5 bases. This CDR3 is 15 amino acids long. The DNA of the CDR3 is TGTGCCAGCTCACCGGGACAGGGTAATTTCGAGACCCAGTACTTC. This translates into CASSPGQGNFETQYF.

The CDR3 nucleotides are TGTGCCATCAGCGCAGGGACATCTGGGGCCAACGTCCTGACTTTC. Translation gives CAISAGTSGANVLTF. This sequence joins TRBV10-3 and TRBJ2-6, with D perhaps TRBD1 (6 bases). Trimming stripped 6 bases from V and 1 base from J, with 10 bases between. The CDR3 has 15 amino acids. Germline V gene lookup returns CDR1 ENHRY and CDR2 SYGVKD.

The chain combines TRBV21-1 with TRBJ1-4; the D call TRBD1 from the table was never checked on the DNA. TRBV21-1 is tagged as a pseudogene. This CDR3 is 15 amino acids long. Written as DNA, the CDR3 is TGTGCCAGCAGCAAAGGGAAGGTAAGGGGGGAAAAACTGTTTTTT. Its translation: CASSKGKVRGEKLFF.

The chain joins TRBV13 to TRBJ2-5; D uncertain. Trimming took off 5 bases at V and 0 bases at J, with 4 bases between the two ends. The CDR3 is 12 residues long. The germline V gene has CDR1 PRHDT and CDR2 FYEKMQ (reference sequence). This CDR3 reads CASSQYQETQYF. The CDR3 DNA reads as TGTGCCAGCAGCCAGTACCAAGAGACCCAGTACTTC.

This clone occurred once. The rearrangement uses TRBV19 and TRBJ1-6, with 7 nucleotides matching TRBD1. J was trimmed by 8 bases and V by 6 bases; bases with no gene match: 10. CDR3 length: 15 residues. Germline CDR1 and CDR2: LNHDA and SQIVND (reference sequence). CDR3 residues: CASRDITGAHSPLHF. The DNA of the CDR3 is TGTGCCAGTAGAGATATTACAGGGGCGCATTCACCCCTCCACTTT.

The chain combines TRBV5-6 with TRBJ1-5; a possible D gene is TRBD1 (6 bases). The CDR3 is 16 residues long. CDR1 is SGHDT and CDR2 is YYEEEE in the germline V gene. Trimming shortened V by 1 base and J by 0 bases, and 11 bases separated the two germline ends. Written as DNA, the CDR3 is TGTGCCAGCAGCTTGATGGGGGCAGGTAGCAATCAGCCCCAGCATTTT. This gives the protein CASSLMGAGSNQPQHF. Drawing the rest from reference TRBV5-6 and TRBJ1-5, the complete variable domain is DAGVTQSPTHLIKTRGQQVTLRCSPKSGHDTVSWYQQALGQGPQFIFQYYEEEERQRGNFPDRFSGHQFPNYSSELNVNALLLGDSALYLCASSLMGAGSNQPQHFGDGTRLSIL.

This sequence joins TRBV27 and TRBJ2-3; weak D call: TRBD2 (6 bases). The CDR3 extends over 16 amino acids. V was pared by 5 bases and J by 1 base, with 16 bases between. Per germline, CDR1 MNHEY and CDR2 SMNVEV (reference sequence). CDR3 nucleotides: TGTGCCAGCAGTCGAAAAGCGAGGGAGGGCACAGATACGCAGTATTTT. It yields the protein CASSRKAREGTDTQYF.

The chain joins TRBV5-1 to TRBJ2-3, with D tentatively TRBD2 (6 bases). Germline lookup yields CDR1 SGHRS and CDR2 YFSETQ. V was clipped by 2 bases and J by 4 bases, with 11 bases between them. The CDR3 consists of 14 residues. As DNA, the CDR3 is TGCGCCAGCAGCTTCGGGAGTGCAGCAGATACGCAGTATTTT. As protein: CASSFGSAADTQYF.

This chain connects TRBV28 to TRBJ2-2, with TRBD1 matching 7 bases. Germline V gene lookup returns CDR1 MDHEN and CDR2 SYDVKM. This CDR3 has 12 amino acids. V was pared by 6 bases and J by 7 bases, with 2 bases of the junction left unmatched. The CDR3 protein is CASRTGFGELFF. CDR3 nucleotide sequence: TGTGCCAGCAGGACAGGGTTCGGGGAGCTGTTTTTT. Looking up the rest from reference TRBV28 and TRBJ2-2 gives the full variable domain: DVKVTQSSRYLVKRTGEKVFLECVQDMDHENMFWYRQDPGLGLRLIYFSYDVKMKEKGDIPEGYSVSREKKERFSLILESASTNQTSMYLCASRTGFGELFFGEGSRLTVL.

The chain links TRBV7-2 to TRBJ2-1; 10 bases align to TRBD2. The CDR3 is made up of 14 amino acids. Unmatched junction bases numbered 0, after V lost 2 bases and J lost 5 bases. Germline CDR1 is SGHTA and CDR2 is FQGNSA. The CDR3 sequence is CASSLTSGNNEQFF. In DNA form, the CDR3 reads TGTGCCAGCAGCTTAACTAGCGGGAACAATGAGCAGTTCTTC.

The chain carries TRBV27 and TRBJ1-2, with D possibly being TRBD1 (6 bases). V was trimmed by 5 bases and J by 4 bases, leaving 17 bases between them. Germline-derived CDR1 and CDR2 are MNHEY and SMNVEV (reference sequence). The CDR3 is 15 amino acids. CDR3 nucleotides: TGTGCCAGCAGTACGCGGACAGTTTCTATCTATGGCTACACCTTC. The encoded protein is CASSTRTVSIYGYTF.

V and J are TRBV5-5 and TRBJ1-2, with D unclear. The germline CDR1 and CDR2 sequences are SGHKS and YYEKEE (reference sequence). V was clipped by 7 bases and J by 0 bases, with 7 bases between them. CDR3 length: 12 residues. CDR3 DNA: TGTGCCAGCTTCCAGACTAACTATGGCTACACCTTC. Translation gives CASFQTNYGYTF.